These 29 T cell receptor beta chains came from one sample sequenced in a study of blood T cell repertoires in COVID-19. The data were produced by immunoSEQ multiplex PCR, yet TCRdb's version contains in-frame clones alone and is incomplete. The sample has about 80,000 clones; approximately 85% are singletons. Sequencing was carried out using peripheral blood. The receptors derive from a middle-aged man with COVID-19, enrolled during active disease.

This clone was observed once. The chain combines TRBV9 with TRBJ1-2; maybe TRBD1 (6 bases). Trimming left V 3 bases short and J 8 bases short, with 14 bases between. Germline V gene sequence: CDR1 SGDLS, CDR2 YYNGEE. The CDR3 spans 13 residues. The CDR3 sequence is CASSAGQPHGYTF. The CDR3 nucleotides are TGTGCCAGCAGCGCTGGACAGCCCCACGGCTACACCTTC. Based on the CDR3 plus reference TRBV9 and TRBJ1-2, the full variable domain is DSGVTQTPKHLITATGQRVTLRCSPRSGDLSVYWYQQSLDQGLQFLIQYYNGEERAKGNILERFSAQQFPDLHSELNLSSLELGDSALYFCASSAGQPHGYTFGSGTRLTVV.

CDR3 loop: CASSNSGANVLTF. CDR3 in DNA: TGTGCCAGCAGTAACTCTGGGGCCAACGTCCTGACTTTC. V usage is TRBV3-1 (or the pseudogene TRBV3-2) and J usage is TRBJ2-6; D ambiguous. This CDR3 region has 13 residues. The V end was cut by 6 bases, the J end by 0 bases, with 3 bases between. Looked up from germline, CDR1 is LGHDT and CDR2 is YNNKEL (reference sequence).

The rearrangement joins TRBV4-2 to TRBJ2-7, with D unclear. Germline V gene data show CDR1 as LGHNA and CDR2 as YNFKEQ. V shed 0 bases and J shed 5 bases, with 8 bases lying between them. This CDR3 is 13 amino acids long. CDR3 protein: CASSQDIPHEQYF. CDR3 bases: TGTGCCAGCAGCCAAGATATTCCCCACGAGCAGTACTTC.

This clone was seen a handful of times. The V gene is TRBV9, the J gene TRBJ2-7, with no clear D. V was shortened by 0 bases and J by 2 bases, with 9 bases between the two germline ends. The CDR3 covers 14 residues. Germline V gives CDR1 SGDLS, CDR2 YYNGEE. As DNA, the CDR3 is TGTGCCAGCAGCGTAGGGTACAACACCTACGAGCAGTACTTC. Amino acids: CASSVGYNTYEQYF.

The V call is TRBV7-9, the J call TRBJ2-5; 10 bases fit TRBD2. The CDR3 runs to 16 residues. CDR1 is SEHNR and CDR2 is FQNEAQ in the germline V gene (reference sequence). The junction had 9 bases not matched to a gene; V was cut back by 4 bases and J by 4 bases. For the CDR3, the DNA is TGTGCCAGCAGCTCCTTAGCGGGAGGAGCGGGAGAGACCCAGTACTTC. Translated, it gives CASSSLAGGAGETQYF.

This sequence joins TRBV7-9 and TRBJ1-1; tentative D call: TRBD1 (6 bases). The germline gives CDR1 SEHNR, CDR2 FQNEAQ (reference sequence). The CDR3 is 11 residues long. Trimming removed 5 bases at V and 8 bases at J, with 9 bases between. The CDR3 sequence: CASSQDREAFF. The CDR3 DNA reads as TGTGCCAGCAGCCAAGACAGGGAAGCTTTCTTT.

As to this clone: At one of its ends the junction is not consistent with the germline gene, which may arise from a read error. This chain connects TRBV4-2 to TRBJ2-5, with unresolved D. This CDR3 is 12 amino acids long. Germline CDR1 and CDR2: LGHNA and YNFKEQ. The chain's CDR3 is CASSQAARPPDF. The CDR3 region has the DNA TGTGCCAGCAGCCAAGCTGCTCGCCCCCCGGACTTC.

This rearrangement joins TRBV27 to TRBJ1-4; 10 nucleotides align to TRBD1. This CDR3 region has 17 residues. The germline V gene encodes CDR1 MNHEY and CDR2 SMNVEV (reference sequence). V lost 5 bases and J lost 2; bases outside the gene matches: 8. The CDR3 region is CASSLTGGGLTNEKLFF. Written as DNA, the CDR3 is TGTGCCAGCAGTCTGACAGGGGGCGGGCTCACTAATGAAAAACTGTTTTTT. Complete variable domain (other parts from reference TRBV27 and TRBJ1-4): EAQVTQNPRYLITVTGKKLTVTCSQNMNHEYMSWYRQDPGLGLRQIYYSMNVEVTDKGDVPEGYKVSRKEKRNFPLILESPSPNQTSLYFCASSLTGGGLTNEKLFFGSGTQLSVL.

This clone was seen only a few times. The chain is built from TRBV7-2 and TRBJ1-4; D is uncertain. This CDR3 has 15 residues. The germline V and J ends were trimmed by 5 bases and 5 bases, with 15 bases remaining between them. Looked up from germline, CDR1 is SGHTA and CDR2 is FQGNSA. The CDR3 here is CASSLSRGRNEKLFF. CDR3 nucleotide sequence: TGTGCCAGCAGCCTAAGCCGTGGGAGGAATGAAAAACTGTTTTTT.

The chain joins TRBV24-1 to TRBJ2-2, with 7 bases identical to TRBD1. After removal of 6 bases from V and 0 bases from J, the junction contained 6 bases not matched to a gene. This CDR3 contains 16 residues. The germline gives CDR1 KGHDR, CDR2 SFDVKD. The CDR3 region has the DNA TGTGCCACCAGTAGCACAGGGGTAGCGAACACCGGGGAGCTGTTTTTT. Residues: CATSSTGVANTGELFF.

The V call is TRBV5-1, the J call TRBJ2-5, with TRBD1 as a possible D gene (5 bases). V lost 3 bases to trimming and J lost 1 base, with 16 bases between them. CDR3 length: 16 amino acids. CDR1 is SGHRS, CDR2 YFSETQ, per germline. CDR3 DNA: TGCGCCAGCAGCTCCCAGGGTATTTTTGGCCAAGAGACCCAGTACTTC. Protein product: CASSSQGIFGQETQYF.

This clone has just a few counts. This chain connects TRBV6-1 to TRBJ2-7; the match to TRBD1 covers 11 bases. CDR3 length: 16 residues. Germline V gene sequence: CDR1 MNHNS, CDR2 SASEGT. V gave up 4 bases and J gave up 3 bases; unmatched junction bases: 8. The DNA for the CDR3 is TGTGCCAGCAGTGGATCCGACGGGACAGGGGGCTACGAGCAGTACTTC. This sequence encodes CASSGSDGTGGYEQYF.

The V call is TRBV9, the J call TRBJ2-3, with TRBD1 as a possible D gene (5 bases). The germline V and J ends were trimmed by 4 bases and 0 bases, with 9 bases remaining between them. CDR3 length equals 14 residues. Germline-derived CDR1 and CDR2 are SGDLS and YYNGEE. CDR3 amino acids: CASSSTGSTDTQYF. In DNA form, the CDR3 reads TGTGCCAGCAGCTCCACAGGTAGCACAGATACGCAGTATTTT.

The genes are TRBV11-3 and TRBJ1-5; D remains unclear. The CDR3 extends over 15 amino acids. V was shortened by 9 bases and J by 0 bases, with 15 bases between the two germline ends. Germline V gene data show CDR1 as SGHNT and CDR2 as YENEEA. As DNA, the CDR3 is TGTGCCAGTAAAGCTAACAGTAATAGCAATCAGCCCCAGCATTTT. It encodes CASKANSNSNQPQHF.

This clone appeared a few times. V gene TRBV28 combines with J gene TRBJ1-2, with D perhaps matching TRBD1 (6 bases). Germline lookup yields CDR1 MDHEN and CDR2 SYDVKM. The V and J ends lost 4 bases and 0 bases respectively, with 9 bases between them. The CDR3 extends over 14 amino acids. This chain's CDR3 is CASSSGTTNYGYTF. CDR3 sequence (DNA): TGTGCCAGCAGTTCCGGGACAACTAACTATGGCTACACCTTC.

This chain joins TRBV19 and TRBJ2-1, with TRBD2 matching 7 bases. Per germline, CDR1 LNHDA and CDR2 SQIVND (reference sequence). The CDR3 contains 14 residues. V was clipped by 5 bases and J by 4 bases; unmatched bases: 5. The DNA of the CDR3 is TGTGCCAGTAGTTTGCGGGAGAGGTACAATGAGCAGTTCTTC. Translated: CASSLRERYNEQFF.

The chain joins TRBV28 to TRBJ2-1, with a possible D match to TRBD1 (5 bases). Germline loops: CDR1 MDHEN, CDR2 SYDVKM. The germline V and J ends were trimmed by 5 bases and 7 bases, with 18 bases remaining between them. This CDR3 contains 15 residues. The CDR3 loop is CASSLVVGAMNEQFF. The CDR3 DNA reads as TGTGCCAGCAGTCTCGTTGTTGGGGCTATGAATGAGCAGTTCTTC.

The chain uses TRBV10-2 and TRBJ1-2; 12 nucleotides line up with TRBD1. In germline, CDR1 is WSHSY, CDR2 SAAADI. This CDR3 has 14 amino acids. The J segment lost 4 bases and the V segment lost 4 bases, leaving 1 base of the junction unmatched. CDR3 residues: CASSGDRGLYGYTF. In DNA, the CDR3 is TGCGCCAGCAGTGGGGACAGGGGGCTCTATGGCTACACCTTC.

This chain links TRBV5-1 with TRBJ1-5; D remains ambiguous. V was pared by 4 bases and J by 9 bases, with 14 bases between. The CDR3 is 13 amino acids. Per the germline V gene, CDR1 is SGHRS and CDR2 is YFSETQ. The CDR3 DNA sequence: TGCGCCAGCAGCCGGACGGGGAAAGGGCCCCAGCATTTT. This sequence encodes CASSRTGKGPQHF.

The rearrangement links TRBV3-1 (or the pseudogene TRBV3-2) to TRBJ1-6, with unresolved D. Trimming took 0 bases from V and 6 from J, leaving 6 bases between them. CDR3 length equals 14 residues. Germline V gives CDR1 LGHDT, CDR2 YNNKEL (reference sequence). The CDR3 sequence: CASSQEGRNSPLHF. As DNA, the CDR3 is TGTGCCAGCAGCCAAGAGGGCCGTAATTCACCCCTCCACTTT.

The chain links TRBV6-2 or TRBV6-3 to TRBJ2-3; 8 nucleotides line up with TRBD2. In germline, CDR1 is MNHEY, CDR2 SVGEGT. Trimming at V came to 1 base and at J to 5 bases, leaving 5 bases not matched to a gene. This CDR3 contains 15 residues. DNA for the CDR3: TGTGCCAGCAGTTACTTCGGCGGGAGGTTAGATACGCAGTATTTT. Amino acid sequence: CASSYFGGRLDTQYF.

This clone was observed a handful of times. The CDR3 loop is CASSEESGWETQYF. For the CDR3, the DNA is TGTGCCAGCAGTGAAGAGAGCGGGTGGGAGACCCAGTACTTC. This chain connects TRBV6-1 to TRBJ2-5, with D perhaps matching TRBD2 (6 bases). The CDR3 contains 14 residues. CDR1 and CDR2 from the germline V gene are MNHNS and SASEGT. The V and J ends lost 1 base and 5 bases respectively, with 11 bases between them.

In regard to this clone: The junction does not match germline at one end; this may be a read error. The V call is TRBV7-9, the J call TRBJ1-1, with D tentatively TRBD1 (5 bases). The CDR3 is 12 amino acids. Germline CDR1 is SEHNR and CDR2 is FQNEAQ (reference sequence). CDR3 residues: CASSRQNNEAFF. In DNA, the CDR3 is TGTGCCAGCAGCCGACAGAACAATGAAGCTTTCTTT. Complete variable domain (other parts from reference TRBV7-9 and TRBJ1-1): DTGVSQNPRHKITKRGQNVTFRCDPISEHNRLYWYRQTLGQGPEFLTYFQNEAQLEKSRLLSDRFSAERPKGSFSTLEIQRTEQGDSAMYLCASSRQNNEAFFGQGTRLTVV.

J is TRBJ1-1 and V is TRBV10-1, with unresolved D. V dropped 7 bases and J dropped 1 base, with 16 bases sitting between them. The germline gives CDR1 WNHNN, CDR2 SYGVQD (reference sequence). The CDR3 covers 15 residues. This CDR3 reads CASKSLKRENTEAFF. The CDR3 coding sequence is TGCGCCAGCAAGTCTCTCAAACGGGAGAACACTGAAGCTTTCTTT.

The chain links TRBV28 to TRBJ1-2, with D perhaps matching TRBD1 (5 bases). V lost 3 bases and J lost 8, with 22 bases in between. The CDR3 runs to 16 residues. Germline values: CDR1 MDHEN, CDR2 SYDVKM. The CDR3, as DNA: TGTGCCAGCAGTTTCAGAGGAAGGGGCGAGCTCGGGGGCTACACCTTC. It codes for CASSFRGRGELGGYTF.

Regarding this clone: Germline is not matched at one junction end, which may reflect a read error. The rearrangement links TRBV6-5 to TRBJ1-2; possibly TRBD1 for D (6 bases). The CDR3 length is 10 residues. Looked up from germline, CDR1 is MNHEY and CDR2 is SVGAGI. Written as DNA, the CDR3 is TGTGCCAGCGATTGGGACCCGGGACACTTC. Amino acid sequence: CASDWDPGHF.

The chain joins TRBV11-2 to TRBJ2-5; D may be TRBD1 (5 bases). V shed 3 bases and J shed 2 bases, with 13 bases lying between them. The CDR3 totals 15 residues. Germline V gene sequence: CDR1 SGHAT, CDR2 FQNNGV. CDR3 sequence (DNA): TGTGCCAGCAGCTTTAATCCAGGGCTACAAGAGACCCAGTACTTC. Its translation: CASSFNPGLQETQYF.

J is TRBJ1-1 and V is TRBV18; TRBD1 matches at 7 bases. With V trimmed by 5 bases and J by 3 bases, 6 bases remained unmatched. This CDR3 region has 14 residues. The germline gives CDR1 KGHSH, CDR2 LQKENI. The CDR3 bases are TGTGCCAGCTCAGTGACAGGGCGGGACACTGAAGCTTTCTTT. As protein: CASSVTGRDTEAFF.

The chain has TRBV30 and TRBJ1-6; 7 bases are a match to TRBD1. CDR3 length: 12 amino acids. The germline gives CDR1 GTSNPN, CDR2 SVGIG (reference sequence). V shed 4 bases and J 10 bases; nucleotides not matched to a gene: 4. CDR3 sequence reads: CAWNTGDSPLHF. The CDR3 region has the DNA TGTGCCTGGAATACAGGGGACTCACCCCTCCACTTT.